This TCR beta chain was obtained from a study of T cells in Graves' hyperthyroidism and ophthalmopathy. This CDR3 has 15 residues. V gave up 5 bases and J gave up 5 bases; unmatched junction bases: 9. Regions amplified from RNA transcripts were the TCR beta CDR3 regions. When the TCR CDR3 underwent first-round RT-PCR, the HTBI primer set was used. MiXCR, run by TCRdb on the multiplex PCR reads, gives a single entry per CDR3 protein. The sample holds under 600,000 distinct CDR3 sequences, more than 15% seen once. V usage is TRBV12-3 or TRBV12-4 and J usage is TRBJ2-5; TRBD1 agrees at 9 bases. This TCR was recovered from a woman aged 40 to 55 with Graves' ophthalmopathy. The sequenced sample consisted of blood. DNA for the CDR3: TGTGCCAGCAGTCTTGGACAGGGGCAGGGGGAGACCCAGTACTTC. It translates to CASSLGQGQGETQYF.